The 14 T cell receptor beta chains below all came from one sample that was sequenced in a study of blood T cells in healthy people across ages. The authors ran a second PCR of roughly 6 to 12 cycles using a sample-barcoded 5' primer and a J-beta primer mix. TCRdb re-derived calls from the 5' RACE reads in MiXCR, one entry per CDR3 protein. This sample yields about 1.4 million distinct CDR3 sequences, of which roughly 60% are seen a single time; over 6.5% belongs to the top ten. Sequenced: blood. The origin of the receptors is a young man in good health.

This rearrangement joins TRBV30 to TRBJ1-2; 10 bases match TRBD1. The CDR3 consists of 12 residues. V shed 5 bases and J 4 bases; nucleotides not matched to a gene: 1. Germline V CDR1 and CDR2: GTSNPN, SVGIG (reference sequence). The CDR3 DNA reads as TGTGCCTGGTGGACAGGGGGCTATGGCTACACCTTC. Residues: CAWWTGGYGYTF.

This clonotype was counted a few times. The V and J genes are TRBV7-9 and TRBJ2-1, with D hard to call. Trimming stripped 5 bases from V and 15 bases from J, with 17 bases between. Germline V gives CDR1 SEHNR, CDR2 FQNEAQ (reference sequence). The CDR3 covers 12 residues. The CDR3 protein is CASSPETLQPFF. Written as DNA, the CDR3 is TGTGCCAGCAGCCCCGAGACACTCCAACCGTTCTTC.

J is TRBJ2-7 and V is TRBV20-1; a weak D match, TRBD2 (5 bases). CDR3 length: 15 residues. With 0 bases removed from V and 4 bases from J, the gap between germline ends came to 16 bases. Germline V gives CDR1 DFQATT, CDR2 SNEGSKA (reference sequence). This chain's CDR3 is CSARDLAGVWYEQYF. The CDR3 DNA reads TGCAGTGCTAGAGATCTTGCGGGCGTTTGGTACGAGCAGTACTTC.

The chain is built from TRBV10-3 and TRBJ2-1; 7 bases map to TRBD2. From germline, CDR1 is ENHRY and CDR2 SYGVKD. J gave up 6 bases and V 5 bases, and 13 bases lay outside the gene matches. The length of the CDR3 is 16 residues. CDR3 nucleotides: TGTGCCATCAGTCCCCGGGGGACTACCACAGGCAATGAGCAGTTCTTC. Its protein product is CAISPRGTTTGNEQFF.

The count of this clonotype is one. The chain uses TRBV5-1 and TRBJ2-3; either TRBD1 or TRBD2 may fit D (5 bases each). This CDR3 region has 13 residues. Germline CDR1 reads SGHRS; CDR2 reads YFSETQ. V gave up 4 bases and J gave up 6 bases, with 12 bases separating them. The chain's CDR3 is CASSRGDSDTQYF. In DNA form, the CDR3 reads TGCGCCAGCAGCAGAGGGGATTCCGATACGCAGTATTTT.

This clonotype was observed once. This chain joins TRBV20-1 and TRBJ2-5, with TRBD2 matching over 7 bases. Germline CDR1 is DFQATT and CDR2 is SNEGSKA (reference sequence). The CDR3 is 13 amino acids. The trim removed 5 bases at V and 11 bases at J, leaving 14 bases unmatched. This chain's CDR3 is CSAPGGLRAEQYF. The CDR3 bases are TGCAGTGCTCCGGGAGGCCTGCGGGCAGAGCAGTACTTC.

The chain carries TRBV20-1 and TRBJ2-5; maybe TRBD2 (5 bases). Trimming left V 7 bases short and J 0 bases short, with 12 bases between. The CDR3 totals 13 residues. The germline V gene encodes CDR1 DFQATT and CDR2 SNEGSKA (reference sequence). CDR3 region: CSGGSTHQETQYF. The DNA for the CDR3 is TGCAGTGGAGGGTCTACCCACCAAGAGACCCAGTACTTC.

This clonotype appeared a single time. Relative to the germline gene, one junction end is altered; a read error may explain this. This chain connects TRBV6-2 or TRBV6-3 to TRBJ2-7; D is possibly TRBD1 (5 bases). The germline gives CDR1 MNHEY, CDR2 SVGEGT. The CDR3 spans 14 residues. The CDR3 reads CASRTLQASHEQYF. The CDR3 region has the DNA TGTGCCAGCAGAACCCTACAGGCCTCCCACGAGCAGTACTTC.

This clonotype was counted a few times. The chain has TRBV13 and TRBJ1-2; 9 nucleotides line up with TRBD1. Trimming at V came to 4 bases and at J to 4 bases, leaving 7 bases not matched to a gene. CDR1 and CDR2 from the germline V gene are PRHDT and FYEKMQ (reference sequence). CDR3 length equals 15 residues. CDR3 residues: CASSSTGGAGYGYTF. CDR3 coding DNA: TGTGCCAGCAGCTCCACAGGGGGCGCCGGCTATGGCTACACCTTC.

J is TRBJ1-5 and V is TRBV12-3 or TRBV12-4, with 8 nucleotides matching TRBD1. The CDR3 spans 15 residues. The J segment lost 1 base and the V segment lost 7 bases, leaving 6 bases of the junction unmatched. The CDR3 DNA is TGTGCCAGCACCTACACAGGGGGAAGCAATCAGCCCCAGCATTTT. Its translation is CASTYTGGSNQPQHF.

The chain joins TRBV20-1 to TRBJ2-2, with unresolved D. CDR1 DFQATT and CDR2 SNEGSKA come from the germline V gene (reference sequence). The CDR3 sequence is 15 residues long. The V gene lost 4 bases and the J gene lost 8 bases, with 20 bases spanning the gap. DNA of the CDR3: TGCAGTGCTAAGGACGTCCTCTTTCTGTCTGGGGAGCTGTTTTTT. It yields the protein CSAKDVLFLSGELFF.

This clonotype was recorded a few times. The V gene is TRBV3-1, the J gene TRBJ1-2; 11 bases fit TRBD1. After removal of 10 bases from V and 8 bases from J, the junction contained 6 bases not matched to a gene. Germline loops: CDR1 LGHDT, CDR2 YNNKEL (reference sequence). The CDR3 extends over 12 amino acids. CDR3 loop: CATGQGARGYTF. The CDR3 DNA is TGTGCCACCGGACAGGGGGCGCGAGGCTACACCTTC. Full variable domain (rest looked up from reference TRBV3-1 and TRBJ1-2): DTAVSQTPKYLVTQMGNDKSIKCEQNLGHDTMYWYKQDSKKFLKIMFSYNNKELIINETVPNRFSPKSPDKAHLNLHINSLELGDSAVYFCATGQGARGYTFGSGTRLTVV.

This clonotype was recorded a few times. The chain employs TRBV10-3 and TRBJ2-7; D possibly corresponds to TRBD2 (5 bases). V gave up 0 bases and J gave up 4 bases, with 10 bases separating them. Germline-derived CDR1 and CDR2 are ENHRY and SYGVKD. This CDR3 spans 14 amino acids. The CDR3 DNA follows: TGTGCCATCAGTGAGTCGAGGGCCGTATACGAGCAGTACTTC. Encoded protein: CAISESRAVYEQYF.

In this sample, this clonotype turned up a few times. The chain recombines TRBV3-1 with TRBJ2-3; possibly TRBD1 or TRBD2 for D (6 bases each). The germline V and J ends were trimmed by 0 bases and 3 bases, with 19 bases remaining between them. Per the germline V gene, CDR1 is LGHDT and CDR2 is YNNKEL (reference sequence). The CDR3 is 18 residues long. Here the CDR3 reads CASSQEGRRNRATDTQYF. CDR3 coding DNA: TGTGCCAGCAGCCAAGAAGGGAGGAGAAACAGGGCAACAGATACGCAGTATTTT.